These 24 T cell receptor beta chains came from one sample sequenced in a study of blood T cell repertoires in COVID-19 (TCRdb year 2020). The library was produced with the immunoSEQ multiplex PCR assay. This is the immuneACCESS table as TCRdb keeps it, with only in-frame sequences that have V and J called. A part of the clones is gone; compared with another copy, unresolved V genes explain less than half, and the rest is unexplained. The sample table records about 48,000 clones; approximately 80% of these occur just once. About 19% of the sample is in the top ten clones. Sequencing was carried out using peripheral blood. These receptors originate from a human donor with active or convalescent COVID-19. The donor label of this sample is uncertain.

This sequence joins TRBV3-1 (or the pseudogene TRBV3-2) and TRBJ2-1; 7 nucleotides align to TRBD2. Per germline, CDR1 LGHDT and CDR2 YNNKEL (reference sequence). There are 19 residues in the CDR3. V lost 2 bases to trimming and J lost 5 bases; unmatched junction nucleotides: 18. CDR3 region: CASSQTPAGASGAHNEQFF. DNA of the CDR3: TGTGCCAGCAGCCAAACTCCGGCTGGGGCTAGCGGAGCGCACAATGAGCAGTTCTTC.

The chain recombines TRBV28 with TRBJ1-5; D is perhaps TRBD1 (6 bases). The V and J ends lost 8 bases and 2 bases respectively, with 10 bases between them. This CDR3 has 13 residues. The V gene's germline CDR1 is MDHEN and CDR2 SYDVKM. This chain's CDR3 is CASSGAGNQPQHF. The CDR3 region has the DNA TGTGCCAGCTCAGGGGCAGGCAATCAGCCCCAGCATTTT.

This rearrangement joins TRBV6-5 to TRBJ1-5; TRBD1 aligns across 11 bases. The germline V gene has CDR1 MNHEY and CDR2 SVGAGI. J gave up 7 bases and V 6 bases, and 5 bases lay outside the gene matches. The CDR3 runs 14 residues. CDR3 loop: CASSGQGAWQPQHF. The CDR3 nucleotides read TGTGCCAGCAGCGGACAGGGGGCTTGGCAGCCCCAGCATTTT.

This clone has only a few counts. The V and J genes are TRBV18 and TRBJ1-1; the match to TRBD1 covers 9 bases. Per germline, CDR1 KGHSH and CDR2 LQKENI. This CDR3 has 14 amino acids. V was pared by 4 bases and J by 2 bases, with 2 bases of the junction left unmatched. CDR3 amino acids: CASSRGQGNTEAFF. The CDR3 nucleotides are TGTGCCAGCTCACGGGGACAGGGCAACACTGAAGCTTTCTTT.

The chain couples TRBV5-1 to TRBJ2-2; TRBD1 matches 10 bases. Germline CDR1 SGHRS, CDR2 YFSETQ. The length of the CDR3 is 15 residues. J gave up 5 bases and V 9 bases, and 10 bases lay outside the gene matches. In DNA form, the CDR3 reads TGCGCCACAAAAAGGGGACAGGGGTCTACCGGGGAGCTGTTTTTT. Translated, it gives CATKRGQGSTGELFF. The variable domain in full, with the rest retrieved from reference TRBV5-1 and TRBJ2-2, is KAGVTQTPRYLIKTRGQQVTLSCSPISGHRSVSWYQQTPGQGLQFLFEYFSETQRNKGNFPGRFSGRQFSNSRSEMNVSTLELGDSALYLCATKRGQGSTGELFFGEGSRLTVL.

The rearrangement joins TRBV7-8 to TRBJ1-1; 9 nucleotides align to TRBD1. The CDR3 extends over 14 amino acids. Germline loops: CDR1 SGHVS, CDR2 FQNEAQ. V was pared by 2 bases and J by 10 bases, with 8 bases of the junction left unmatched. CDR3: CASSLKGGQGTAFF. For the CDR3, the DNA is TGTGCCAGCAGCTTAAAAGGGGGACAGGGAACAGCTTTCTTT.

The genes are TRBV7-3 and TRBJ2-7; possibly TRBD1 for D (6 bases). The CDR3 is made up of 17 amino acids. Trimming removed 5 bases at V and 5 bases at J, with 25 bases between. Germline lookup yields CDR1 SGHTA and CDR2 FQGTGA. The CDR3 spells CASSPMMLTRGDNEQYF. Written as DNA, the CDR3 is TGTGCCAGCAGCCCTATGATGCTGACCAGGGGCGATAACGAGCAGTACTTC.

This chain uses TRBV6-4 with TRBJ2-7; D remains unclear. The CDR3 spans 10 residues. Trimming removed 7 bases from V and 5 bases from J, with 6 bases in between. Germline CDR1 reads MRHNA; CDR2 reads SNTAGT. CDR3: CASTSNEQYF. In DNA form, the CDR3 reads TGTGCCAGCACATCCAACGAGCAGTACTTC.

J is TRBJ2-7 and V is TRBV19; 11 bases agree with TRBD2. V lost 2 bases, J lost 0 bases, and 6 bases stayed unmatched. The CDR3 extends over 17 amino acids. CDR1 and CDR2 (germline): LNHDA, SQIVND (reference sequence). CDR3 DNA sequence: TGTGCCAGTAGTATAAGGCCTAGCGGGAGGAGCTCCTACGAGCAGTACTTC. This translates into CASSIRPSGRSSYEQYF.

The chain joins TRBV28 to TRBJ1-2, with 10 positions matching TRBD1. This CDR3 has 13 amino acids. CDR1 and CDR2 (germline): MDHEN, SYDVKM. V lost 6 bases and J lost 4; bases outside the gene matches: 2. The CDR3 sequence: CASSRQGAYGYTF. The CDR3 DNA reads as TGTGCCAGCAGCAGACAGGGGGCCTATGGCTACACCTTC.

The V and J genes are TRBV6-5 and TRBJ2-2; D not certain. The germline V gene has CDR1 MNHEY and CDR2 SVGAGI. The CDR3 runs to 15 residues. Trimming took 8 bases from V and 4 from J, leaving 17 bases between them. CDR3 sequence (DNA): TGTGCCAGCGAGCCCCAAAGCTCAGGCACCGGGGAGCTGTTTTTT. Translated: CASEPQSSGTGELFF.

The chain joins TRBV10-3 to TRBJ1-2, with D unresolved. The germline V and J ends were trimmed by 4 bases and 2 bases, with 11 bases remaining between them. This CDR3 is built from 14 residues. Germline V lookup: CDR1 ENHRY, CDR2 SYGVKD. The CDR3 nucleotides are TGTGCCATCAGTGGGTCAGAGCCCAACTATGGCTACACCTTC. This sequence encodes CAISGSEPNYGYTF.

This rearrangement joins TRBV7-9 to TRBJ2-5; D is possibly TRBD2 (5 bases). The CDR3 covers 15 residues. V shed 11 bases and J shed 5 bases, with 24 bases lying between them. Germline CDR1 and CDR2: SEHNR and FQNEAQ (reference sequence). The CDR3 protein is CAAPPSPGERETQYF. CDR3 nucleotides: TGTGCCGCCCCACCTAGCCCCGGGGAGAGGGAGACCCAGTACTTC. Supplemented by reference TRBV7-9 and TRBJ2-5, the full variable domain reads DTGVSQNPRHKITKRGQNVTFRCDPISEHNRLYWYRQTLGQGPEFLTYFQNEAQLEKSRLLSDRFSAERPKGSFSTLEIQRTEQGDSAMYLCAAPPSPGERETQYFGPGTRLLVL.

The chain joins TRBV6-1 to TRBJ1-4; D remains ambiguous. Trimming pared 2 bases from V and 8 bases from J, leaving 12 bases between. Germline CDR1 MNHNS, CDR2 SASEGT. The CDR3 is 14 amino acids. In DNA form, the CDR3 reads TGTGCCAGCAGTGAATACGGGTTTGGGGAAAAACTGTTTTTT. Translating it yields CASSEYGFGEKLFF.

This clone was seen only once. The V and J genes are TRBV20-1 and TRBJ1-4; no firm D call. The CDR3 extends over 12 amino acids. V shed 3 bases and J shed 4 bases, with 6 bases lying between them. The germline gives CDR1 DFQATT, CDR2 SNEGSKA (reference sequence). The CDR3 DNA follows: TGCAGTGCTAGTGGCGGTAATGAAAAACTGTTTTTT. This encodes CSASGGNEKLFF.

The chain recombines TRBV6-5 with TRBJ2-7; TRBD1 agrees at 8 bases. Germline V gives CDR1 MNHEY, CDR2 SVGAGI. The CDR3 is 14 amino acids. The V gene end was trimmed by 5 bases and the J gene end by 5 bases; junction bases not matched to a gene: 8. In nucleotides, the CDR3 is TGTGCCAGCAGTCCGTGGACAGGGAGGAACGAGCAGTACTTC. Translating gives CASSPWTGRNEQYF.

The V gene is TRBV29-1, the J gene TRBJ2-3; TRBD2 agrees at 8 bases. CDR1 and CDR2 from the germline V gene are SQVTM and ANQGSEA. Trimming removed 3 bases from V and 4 bases from J; junction bases left unmatched: 6. The CDR3 runs 14 residues. The DNA of the CDR3 is TGCAGCGTTGATCTGCGGGAGGCGGCAGATACGCAGTATTTT. It is translated as CSVDLREAADTQYF.

The V and J genes are TRBV24-1 and TRBJ2-1; the match to TRBD2 covers 10 bases. The germline CDR1 and CDR2 sequences are KGHDR and SFDVKD. After removal of 2 bases from V and 1 base from J, the junction contained 7 bases not matched to a gene. The CDR3 is 18 residues long. The CDR3 here is CATSDSPSSGRSYNEQFF. CDR3 nucleotides: TGTGCCACCAGTGATTCCCCGTCTAGCGGGAGATCCTACAATGAGCAGTTCTTC.

The V and J genes are TRBV24-1 and TRBJ2-5; D might be TRBD2 (5 bases). The CDR3 is 14 residues long. The V end lost 3 bases, the J end lost 4 bases, and 11 bases lay between the germline ends. Germline V gene lookup returns CDR1 KGHDR and CDR2 SFDVKD. The CDR3 loop reads CATSDTVEGETQYF. In DNA, the CDR3 is TGTGCCACCAGTGATACCGTAGAGGGAGAGACCCAGTACTTC.

The chain carries TRBV6-5 and TRBJ2-1; 9 bases agree with TRBD2. The CDR3 is made up of 14 amino acids. Losses at the gene ends were 4 bases for V and 9 bases for J; bases not matched to a gene: 7. CDR1 and CDR2 (germline): MNHEY, SVGAGI. DNA of the CDR3: TGTGCCAGCAGTTTAGGGGGACTAGCTTTTGAGCAGTTCTTC. Residues: CASSLGGLAFEQFF.

The chain couples TRBV13 to TRBJ2-7, with TRBD2 identical over 14 bases. V was clipped by 9 bases and J by 6 bases; unmatched bases: 1. The germline V gene has CDR1 PRHDT and CDR2 FYEKMQ (reference sequence). This CDR3 contains 12 residues. Here the CDR3 DNA reads TGTGCCAGTGGACTAGCGGGAGGCGAGCAGTACTTC. Protein product: CASGLAGGEQYF.

V usage is TRBV5-3 and J usage is TRBJ2-5, with D perhaps TRBD2 (5 bases). TRBV5-3 is marked as an open reading frame, function uncertain. Trimming took 1 base from V and 5 from J, leaving 9 bases between them. CDR3 length: 13 residues. CDR3 loop: CARSLMRVETQYF. The CDR3 nucleotides read TGTGCCAGAAGCTTGATGAGGGTGGAGACCCAGTACTTC.

This clone was recorded at least ten times. The J gene is TRBJ2-3, the V gene TRBV10-3; D is perhaps TRBD2 (7 bases). V was shortened by 6 bases and J by 0 bases, with 13 bases between the two germline ends. Looked up from germline, CDR1 is ENHRY and CDR2 is SYGVKD. The CDR3 loop spans 15 amino acids. CDR3 residues: CAISEGGVSTDTQYF. The CDR3 DNA reads as TGTGCCATCAGCGAAGGGGGGGTAAGCACAGATACGCAGTATTTT.

The chain recombines TRBV5-1 with TRBJ1-4, with TRBD1 matching over 11 bases. Looked up from germline, CDR1 is SGHRS and CDR2 is YFSETQ. The V and J ends lost 3 bases and 3 bases, in that order; junction bases with no gene match: 1. CDR3 length equals 15 residues. In nucleotides, the CDR3 is TGCGCCAGCAGCTGGACAGGGGGCGCTAATGAAAAACTGTTTTTT. Amino acids: CASSWTGGANEKLFF.